This T cell receptor (beta chain) was retrieved from a study of OX40 agonist ivuxolimab in advanced cancers. Study as a whole: Ivuxolimab, which is an agonistic anti-OX40 (CD134) antibody, was administered to the patients.

The V gene's germline CDR1 is SNHLY and CDR2 FYNNEI. This CDR3 comprises 14 residues. Trimming took 7 bases from V and 1 from J; bases not matched to a gene: 7. Method: immunoSEQ multiplex PCR; TCRdb's copy keeps in-frame clones and lacks some. The sample shows 20,000 to 25,000 clones, around 84% of them seen only once. The chain carries TRBV2 and TRBJ2-7; 7 bases map to TRBD1. This specimen consisted of CD4+ or CD8+ T cells sorted from blood, obtained in a trial of the OX40 agonist ivuxolimab. This TCR was recovered from an adult with an advanced solid tumor such as melanoma, head and neck, liver or kidney cancer. The CDR3 loop reads CASTQGPPSYEQYF. The CDR3 DNA follows: TGTGCCAGCACACAGGGGCCTCCGTCCTACGAGCAGTACTTC.